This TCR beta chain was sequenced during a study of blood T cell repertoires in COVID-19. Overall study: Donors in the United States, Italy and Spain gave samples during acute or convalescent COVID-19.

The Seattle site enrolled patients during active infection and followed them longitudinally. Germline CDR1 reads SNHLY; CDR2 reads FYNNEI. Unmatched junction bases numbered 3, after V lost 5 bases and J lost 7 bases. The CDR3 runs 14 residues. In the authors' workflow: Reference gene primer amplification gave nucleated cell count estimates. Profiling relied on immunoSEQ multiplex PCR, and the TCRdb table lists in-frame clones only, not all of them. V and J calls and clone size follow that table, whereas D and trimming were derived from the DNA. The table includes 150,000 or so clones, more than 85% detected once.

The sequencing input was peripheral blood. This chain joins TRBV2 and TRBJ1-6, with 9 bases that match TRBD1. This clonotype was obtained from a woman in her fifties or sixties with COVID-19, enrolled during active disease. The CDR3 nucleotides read TGTGCCAGCAGTACAGGGGGCAGAAATTCACCCCTCCACTTT. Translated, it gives CASSTGGRNSPLHF. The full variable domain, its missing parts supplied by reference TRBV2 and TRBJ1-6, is EPEVTQTPSHQVTQMGQEVILRCVPISNHLYFYWYRQILGQKVEFLVSFYNNEISEKSEIFDDQFSVERPDGSNFTLKIRSTKLEDSAMYFCASSTGGRNSPLHFGNGTRLTVT.